The source of this TCR beta chain is a study of cytomegalovirus exposure and HLA in healthy donors. A multiplex PCR was run with 60 Vbeta primers and 13 Jbeta primers. Libraries were prepared by immunoSEQ multiplex PCR; TCRdb keeps only in-frame clonotypes and omits some of them. The sample has some 200,000 clones, around four fifths seen once. This receptor was taken from a female donor in good health and CMV-seronegative. Sequenced: PBMCs.

CDR3 residues: CASSLTVFKGAFGETQYF. The CDR3 DNA follows: TGTGCCAGCAGTTTAACGGTCTTCAAGGGGGCGTTTGGAGAGACCCAGTACTTC. The chain couples TRBV27 to TRBJ2-5; 7 nucleotides match TRBD1. CDR3 length: 18 amino acids. CDR1 is MNHEY, CDR2 SMNVEV, per germline (reference sequence). With 2 bases clipped from V and 4 bases from J, the junction kept 16 bases outside the gene matches.